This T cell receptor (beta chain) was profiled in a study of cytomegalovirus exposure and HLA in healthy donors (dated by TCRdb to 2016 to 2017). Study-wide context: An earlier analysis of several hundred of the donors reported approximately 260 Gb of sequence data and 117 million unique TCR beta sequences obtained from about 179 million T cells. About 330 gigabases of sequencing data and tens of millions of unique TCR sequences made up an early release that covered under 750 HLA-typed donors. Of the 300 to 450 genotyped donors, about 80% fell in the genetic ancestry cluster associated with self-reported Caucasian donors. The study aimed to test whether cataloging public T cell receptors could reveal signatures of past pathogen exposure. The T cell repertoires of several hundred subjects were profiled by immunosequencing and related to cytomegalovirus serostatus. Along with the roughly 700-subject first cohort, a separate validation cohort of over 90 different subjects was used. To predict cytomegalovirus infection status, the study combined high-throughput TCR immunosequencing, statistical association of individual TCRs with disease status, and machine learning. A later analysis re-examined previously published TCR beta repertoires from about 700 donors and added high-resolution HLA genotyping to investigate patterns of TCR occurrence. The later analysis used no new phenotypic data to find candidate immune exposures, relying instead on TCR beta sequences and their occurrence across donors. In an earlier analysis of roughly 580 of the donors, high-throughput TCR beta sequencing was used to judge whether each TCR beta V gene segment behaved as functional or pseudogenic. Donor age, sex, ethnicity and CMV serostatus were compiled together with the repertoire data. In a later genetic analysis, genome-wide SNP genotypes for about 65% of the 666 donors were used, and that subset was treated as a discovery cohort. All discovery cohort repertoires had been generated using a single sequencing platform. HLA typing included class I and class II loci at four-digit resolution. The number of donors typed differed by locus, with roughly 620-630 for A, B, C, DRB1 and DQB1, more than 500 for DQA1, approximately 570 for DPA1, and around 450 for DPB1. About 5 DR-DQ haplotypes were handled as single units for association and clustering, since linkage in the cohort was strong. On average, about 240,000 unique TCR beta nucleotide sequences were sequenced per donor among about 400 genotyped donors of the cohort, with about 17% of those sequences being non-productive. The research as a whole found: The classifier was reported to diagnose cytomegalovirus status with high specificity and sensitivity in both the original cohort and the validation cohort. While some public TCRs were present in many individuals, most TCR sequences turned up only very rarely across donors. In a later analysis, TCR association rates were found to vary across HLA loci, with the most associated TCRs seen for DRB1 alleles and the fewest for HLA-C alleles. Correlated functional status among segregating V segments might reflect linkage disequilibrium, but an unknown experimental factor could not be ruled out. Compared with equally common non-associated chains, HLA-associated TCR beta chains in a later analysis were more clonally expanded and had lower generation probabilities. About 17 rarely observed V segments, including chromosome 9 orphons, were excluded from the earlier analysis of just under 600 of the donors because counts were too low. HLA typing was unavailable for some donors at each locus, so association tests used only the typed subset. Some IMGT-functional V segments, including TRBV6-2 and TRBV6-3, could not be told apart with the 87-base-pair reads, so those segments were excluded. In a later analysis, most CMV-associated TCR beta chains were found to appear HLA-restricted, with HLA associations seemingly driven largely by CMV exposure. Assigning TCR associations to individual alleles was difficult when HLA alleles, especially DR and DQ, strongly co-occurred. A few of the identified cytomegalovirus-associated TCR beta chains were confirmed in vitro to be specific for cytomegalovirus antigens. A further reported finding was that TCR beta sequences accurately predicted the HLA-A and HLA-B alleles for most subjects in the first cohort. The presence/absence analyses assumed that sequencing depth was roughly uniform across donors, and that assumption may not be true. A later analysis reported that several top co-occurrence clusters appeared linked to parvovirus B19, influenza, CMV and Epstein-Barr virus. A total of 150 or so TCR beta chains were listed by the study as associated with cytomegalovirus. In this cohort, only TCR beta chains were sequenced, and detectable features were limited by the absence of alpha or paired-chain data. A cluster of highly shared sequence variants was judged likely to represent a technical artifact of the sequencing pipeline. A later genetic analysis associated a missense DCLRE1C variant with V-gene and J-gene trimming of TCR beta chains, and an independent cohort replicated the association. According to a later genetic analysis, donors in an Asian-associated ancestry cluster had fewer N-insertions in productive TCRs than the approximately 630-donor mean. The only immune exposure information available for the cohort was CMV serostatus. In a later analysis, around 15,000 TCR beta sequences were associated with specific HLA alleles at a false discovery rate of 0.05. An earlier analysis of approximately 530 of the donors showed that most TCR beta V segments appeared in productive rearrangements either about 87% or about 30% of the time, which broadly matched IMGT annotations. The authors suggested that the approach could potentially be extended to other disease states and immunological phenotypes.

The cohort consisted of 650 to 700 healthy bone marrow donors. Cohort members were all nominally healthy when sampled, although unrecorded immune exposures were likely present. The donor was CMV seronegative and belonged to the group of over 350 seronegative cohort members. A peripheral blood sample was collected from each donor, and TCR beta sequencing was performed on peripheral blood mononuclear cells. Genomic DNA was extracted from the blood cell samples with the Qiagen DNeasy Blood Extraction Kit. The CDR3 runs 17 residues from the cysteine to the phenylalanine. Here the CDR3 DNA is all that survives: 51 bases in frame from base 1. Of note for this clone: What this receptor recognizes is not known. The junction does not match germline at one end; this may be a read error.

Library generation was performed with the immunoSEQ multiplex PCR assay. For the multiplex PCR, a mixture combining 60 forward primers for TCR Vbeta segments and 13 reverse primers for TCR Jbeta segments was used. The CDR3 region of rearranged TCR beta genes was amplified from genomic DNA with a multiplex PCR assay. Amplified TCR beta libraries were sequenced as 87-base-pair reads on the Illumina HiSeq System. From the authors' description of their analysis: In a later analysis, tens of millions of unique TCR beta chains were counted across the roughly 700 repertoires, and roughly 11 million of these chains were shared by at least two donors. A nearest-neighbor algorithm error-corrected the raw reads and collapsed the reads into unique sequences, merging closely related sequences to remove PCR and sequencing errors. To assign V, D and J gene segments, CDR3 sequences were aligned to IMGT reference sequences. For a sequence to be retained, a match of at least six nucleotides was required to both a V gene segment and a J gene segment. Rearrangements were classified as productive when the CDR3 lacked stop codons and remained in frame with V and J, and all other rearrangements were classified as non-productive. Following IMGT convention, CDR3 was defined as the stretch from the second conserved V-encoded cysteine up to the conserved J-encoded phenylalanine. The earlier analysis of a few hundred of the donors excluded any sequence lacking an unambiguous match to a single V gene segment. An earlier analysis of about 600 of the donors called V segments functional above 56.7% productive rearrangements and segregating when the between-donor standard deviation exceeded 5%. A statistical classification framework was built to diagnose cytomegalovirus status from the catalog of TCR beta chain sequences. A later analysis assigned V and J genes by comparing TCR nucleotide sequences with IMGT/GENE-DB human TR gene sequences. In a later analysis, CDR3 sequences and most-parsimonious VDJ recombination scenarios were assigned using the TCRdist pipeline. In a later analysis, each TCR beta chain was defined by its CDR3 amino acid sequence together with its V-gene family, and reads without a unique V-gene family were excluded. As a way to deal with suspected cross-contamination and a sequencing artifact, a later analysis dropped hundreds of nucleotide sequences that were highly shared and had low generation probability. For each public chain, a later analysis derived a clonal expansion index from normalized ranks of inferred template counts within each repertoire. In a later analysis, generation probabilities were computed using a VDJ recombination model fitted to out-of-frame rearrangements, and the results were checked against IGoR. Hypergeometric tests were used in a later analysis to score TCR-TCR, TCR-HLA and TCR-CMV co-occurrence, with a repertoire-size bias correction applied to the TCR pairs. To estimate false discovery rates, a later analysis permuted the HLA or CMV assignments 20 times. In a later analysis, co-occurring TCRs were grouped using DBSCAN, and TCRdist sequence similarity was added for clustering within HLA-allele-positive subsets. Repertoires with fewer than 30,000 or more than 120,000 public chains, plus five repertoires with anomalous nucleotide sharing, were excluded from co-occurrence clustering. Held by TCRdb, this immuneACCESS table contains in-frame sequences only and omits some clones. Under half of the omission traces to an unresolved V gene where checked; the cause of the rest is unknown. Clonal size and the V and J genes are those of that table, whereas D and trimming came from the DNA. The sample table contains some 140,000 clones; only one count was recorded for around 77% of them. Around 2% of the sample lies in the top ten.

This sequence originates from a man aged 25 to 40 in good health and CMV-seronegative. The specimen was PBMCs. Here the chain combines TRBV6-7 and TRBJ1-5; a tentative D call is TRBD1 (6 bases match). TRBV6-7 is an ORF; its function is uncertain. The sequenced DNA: TGTGACAGCAGTTACCCCACAGGGCTTGGTGGGAATCAGCCCCAGCATTTT. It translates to CDSSYPTGLGGNQPQHF.